The clone carrying this T cell receptor beta chain has a handful of counts. The data stem from a study of T-cell memory formation after mild COVID-19. Study information: TCR clusters showed largely donor specificity.

CDR3 length: 14 residues. Germline V gene lookup returns CDR1 GTSNPN and CDR2 SVGIG (reference sequence). V lost 3 bases and J lost 4; bases outside the gene matches: 6. Using its own MiXCR run on the 5' RACE reads, TCRdb lists one record per CDR3 protein. Here the sample spans 360,000 or so distinct CDR3 sequences, 28% being singletons. Sequenced material: PBMCs or a T cell subset sorted from them (not recorded which). This receptor was obtained from an adult woman who had mild COVID-19 (a few samples of this study predate the infection). Cell type and time point are not known. The chain joins TRBV30 to TRBJ2-7, with TRBD1 matching over 10 bases. The CDR3 sequence is CAWSPGQGFYEQYF. The CDR3 DNA follows: TGTGCCTGGAGCCCGGGACAGGGGTTTTACGAGCAGTACTTC.